The source of this T cell receptor (beta chain) is a study of cytotoxic CD8 clonotypes in ibrutinib-treated CLL. Study-wide background: After median around 68 months, approximately 14 stayed in remission, about 12 progressed; responses around 24 partial, 2 complete. It was after a median approximately twelve months of treatment, range 6 to 36, that response samples were taken.

This clone was counted a single time. The target antigen is unknown. The V gene's germline CDR1 is SQVTM and CDR2 ANQGSEA. The length of the CDR3 is 13 residues. V gave up 0 bases and J gave up 9 bases, with 15 bases separating them. Regarding the study as a whole: Clonality increased at ibrutinib response and stayed stable in sustained remission. At progression, however, it fell back toward baseline. Private clonotypes, not public ones, expanded at ibrutinib response.

Sequencing was performed with immunoSEQ multiplex PCR; in TCRdb, only in-frame clones are kept and a portion is missing. Of 160,000 or so clones listed, approximately 80% are singletons. The sequence derives from a human donor with chronic lymphocytic leukemia. The source was PBMCs, collected after 12 months of ibrutinib treatment. This chain uses TRBV29-1 with TRBJ2-7; a possible D gene is TRBD2 (5 bases). The CDR3 spells CSVEDRRTFGQYF. The CDR3 DNA is TGCAGCGTTGAAGATCGGCGGACTTTTGGGCAGTACTTC.